This T cell receptor beta chain was recorded in a study of T-cell reconstitution after alpha-beta-depleted transplantation in children. Trimming took off 5 bases at V and 1 base at J, with 11 bases between the two ends. CDR1 is MNHNS and CDR2 is SASEGT in the germline V gene. There are 14 residues in the CDR3. This clonotype was found many times. Researchers prepared the TCRbeta library using unique molecular identifiers, the study reports. One entry per CDR3 protein results from TCRdb running MiXCR on the PCR reads. The table records a few hundred thousand distinct CDR3 sequences, nearly 10% of them present only once.

Sequencing used PBMCs from the stem cell graft donor, obtained from the stem cell graft. The TCR originated in a human donor who donated a stem cell graft to a child with SCID. V and J are TRBV6-1 and TRBJ1-1; a weak D match, TRBD1 (6 bases). The CDR3 DNA sequence: TGTGCCAGCAGTACAACGGACAGGAACACTGAAGCTTTCTTT. It is translated as CASSTTDRNTEAFF.